This T cell receptor (beta chain) was obtained from a study of PD-1 blockade in classical Hodgkin lymphoma. The repertoire was sequenced with immunoSEQ multiplex PCR; TCRdb's copy has only in-frame clones and lacks some. Altogether roughly 21,000 clones are present, about 87% being singletons, with the ten largest covering roughly 7.4%. This clone has just one count. The target antigen is unknown. This CDR3 spans 14 amino acids. The V gene lost 5 bases and the J gene lost 8 bases, with 19 bases spanning the gap. Looked up from germline, CDR1 is SGHRS and CDR2 is YFSETQ. Study-level findings and limits: Diminished baseline TCR diversity has been reported in newly diagnosed patients relative to healthy donors. Prior therapy or disease activity may underlie the repertoire differences, whose causes remain undefined.

Regarding time point: newly diagnosed, previously untreated cHL patient sample. Magnetic negative selection isolated CD8+ T cells from thawed PBMCs. Serving as comparison were PBMCs from newly diagnosed, untreated classical Hodgkin lymphoma, which were sequenced alongside the relapsed/refractory trial patients. J is TRBJ1-2 and V is TRBV5-1; D is ambiguous. This clonotype was obtained from a human donor with classical Hodgkin lymphoma. Sequenced sample: CD8+ T cells from blood. CDR3 sequence (DNA): TGCGCCAGCAGACTGAATACCGACGGCTTGGGCTACACCTTC. It encodes CASRLNTDGLGYTF.